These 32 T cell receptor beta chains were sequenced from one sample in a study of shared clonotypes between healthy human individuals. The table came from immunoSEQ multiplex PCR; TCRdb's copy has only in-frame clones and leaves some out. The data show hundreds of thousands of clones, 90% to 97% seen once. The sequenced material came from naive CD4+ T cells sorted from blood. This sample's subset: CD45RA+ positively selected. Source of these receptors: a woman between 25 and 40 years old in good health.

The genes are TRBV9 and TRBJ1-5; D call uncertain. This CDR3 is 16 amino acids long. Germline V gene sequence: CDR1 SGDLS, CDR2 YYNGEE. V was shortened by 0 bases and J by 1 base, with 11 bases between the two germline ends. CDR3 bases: TGTGCCAGCAGCGTAGGGGGAGGGAACAGCAATCAGCCCCAGCATTTT. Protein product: CASSVGGGNSNQPQHF.

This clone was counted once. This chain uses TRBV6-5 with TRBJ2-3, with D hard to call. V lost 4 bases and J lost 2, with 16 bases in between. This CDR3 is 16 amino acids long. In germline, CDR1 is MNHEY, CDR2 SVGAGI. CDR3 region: CASSSHSRLNTDTQYF. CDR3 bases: TGTGCCAGCAGTTCCCATTCAAGGCTGAACACAGATACGCAGTATTTT.

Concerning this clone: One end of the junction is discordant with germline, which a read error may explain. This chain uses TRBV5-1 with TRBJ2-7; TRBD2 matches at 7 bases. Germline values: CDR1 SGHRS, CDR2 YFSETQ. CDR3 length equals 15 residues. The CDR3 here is CASSLEGGSSYERYF. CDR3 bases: TGCGCCAGCAGCTTGGAGGGCGGGAGCTCCTACGAGCGGTACTTC.

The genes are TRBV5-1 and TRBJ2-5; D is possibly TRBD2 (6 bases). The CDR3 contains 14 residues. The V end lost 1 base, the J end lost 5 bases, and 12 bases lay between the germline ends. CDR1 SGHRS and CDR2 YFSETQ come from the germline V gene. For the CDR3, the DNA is TGCGCCAGCAGCTTGCTCAGCGCGGGGGAGACCCAGTACTTC. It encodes CASSLLSAGETQYF.

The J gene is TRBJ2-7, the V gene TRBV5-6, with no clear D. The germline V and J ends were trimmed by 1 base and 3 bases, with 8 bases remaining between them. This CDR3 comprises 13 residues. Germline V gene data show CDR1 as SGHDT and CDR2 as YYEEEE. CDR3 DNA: TGTGCCAGCAGCTTGTTTGTCAGCTACGAGCAGTACTTC. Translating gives CASSLFVSYEQYF. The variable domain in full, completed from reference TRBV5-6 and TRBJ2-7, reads DAGVTQSPTHLIKTRGQQVTLRCSPKSGHDTVSWYQQALGQGPQFIFQYYEEEERQRGNFPDRFSGHQFPNYSSELNVNALLLGDSALYLCASSLFVSYEQYFGPGTRLTVT.

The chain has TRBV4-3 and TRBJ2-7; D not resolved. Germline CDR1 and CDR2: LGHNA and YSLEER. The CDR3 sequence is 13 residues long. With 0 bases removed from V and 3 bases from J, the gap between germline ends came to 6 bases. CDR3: CASSQDPYYEQYF. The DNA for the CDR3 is TGCGCCAGCAGCCAAGACCCCTACTACGAGCAGTACTTC.

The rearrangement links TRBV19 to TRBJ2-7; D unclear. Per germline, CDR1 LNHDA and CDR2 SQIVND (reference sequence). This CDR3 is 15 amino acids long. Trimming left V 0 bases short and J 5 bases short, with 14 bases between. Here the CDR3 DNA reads TGTGCCAGTAGTATAGATTCACATCCCATCAACGAGCAGTACTTC. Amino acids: CASSIDSHPINEQYF.

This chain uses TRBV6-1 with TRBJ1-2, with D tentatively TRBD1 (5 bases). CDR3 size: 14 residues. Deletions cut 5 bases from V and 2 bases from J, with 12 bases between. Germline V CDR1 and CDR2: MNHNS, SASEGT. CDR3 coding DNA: TGTGCCAGCAGTCACCGGGACGGAAACTATGGCTACACCTTC. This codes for CASSHRDGNYGYTF.

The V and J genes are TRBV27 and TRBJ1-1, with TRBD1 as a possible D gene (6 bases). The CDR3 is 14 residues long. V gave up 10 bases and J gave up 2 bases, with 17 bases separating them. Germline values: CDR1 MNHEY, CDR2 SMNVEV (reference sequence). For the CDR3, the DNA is TGTGCCACCTACCCAGGGGACTTTAACACTGAAGCTTTCTTT. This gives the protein CATYPGDFNTEAFF.

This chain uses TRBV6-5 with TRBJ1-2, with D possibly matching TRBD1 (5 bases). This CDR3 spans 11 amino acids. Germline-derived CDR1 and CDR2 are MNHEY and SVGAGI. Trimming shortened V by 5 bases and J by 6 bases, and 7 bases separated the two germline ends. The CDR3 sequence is CASSKGHGYTF. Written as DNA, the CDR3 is TGTGCCAGCAGTAAGGGACATGGCTACACCTTC.

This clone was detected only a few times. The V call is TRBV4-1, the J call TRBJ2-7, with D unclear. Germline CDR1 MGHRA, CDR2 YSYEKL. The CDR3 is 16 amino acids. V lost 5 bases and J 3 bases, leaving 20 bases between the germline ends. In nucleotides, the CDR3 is TGCGCCAGCAGCGATAAAGCCGAGATAGGGTTCTACGAGCAGTACTTC. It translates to CASSDKAEIGFYEQYF.

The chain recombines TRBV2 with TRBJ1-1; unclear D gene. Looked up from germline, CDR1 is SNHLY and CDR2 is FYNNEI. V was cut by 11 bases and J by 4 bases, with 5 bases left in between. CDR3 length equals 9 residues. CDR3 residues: CARGTEAFF. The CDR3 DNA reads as TGTGCCCGGGGCACTGAAGCTTTCTTT. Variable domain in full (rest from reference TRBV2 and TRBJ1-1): EPEVTQTPSHQVTQMGQEVILRCVPISNHLYFYWYRQILGQKVEFLVSFYNNEISEKSEIFDDQFSVERPDGSNFTLKIRSTKLEDSAMYFCARGTEAFFGQGTRLTVV.

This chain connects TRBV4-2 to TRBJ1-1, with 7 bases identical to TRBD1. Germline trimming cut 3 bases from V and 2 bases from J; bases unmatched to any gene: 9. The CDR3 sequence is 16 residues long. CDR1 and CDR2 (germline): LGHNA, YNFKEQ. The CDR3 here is CASSQPVGTANTEAFF. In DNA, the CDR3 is TGTGCCAGCAGCCAGCCAGTGGGGACAGCCAACACTGAAGCTTTCTTT.

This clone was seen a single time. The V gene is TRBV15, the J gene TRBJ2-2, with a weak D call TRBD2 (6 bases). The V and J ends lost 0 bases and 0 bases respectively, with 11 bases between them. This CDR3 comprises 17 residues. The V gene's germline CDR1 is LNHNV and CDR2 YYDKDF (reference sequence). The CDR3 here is CATSREISGSNTGELFF. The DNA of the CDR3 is TGTGCCACCAGCAGAGAGATTAGCGGCTCGAACACCGGGGAGCTGTTTTTT.

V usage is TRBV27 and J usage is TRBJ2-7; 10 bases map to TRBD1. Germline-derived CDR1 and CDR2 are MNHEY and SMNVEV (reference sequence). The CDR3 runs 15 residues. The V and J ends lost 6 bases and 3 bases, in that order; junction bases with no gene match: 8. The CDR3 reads CASRWSGQGIYEQYF. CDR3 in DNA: TGTGCCAGCAGGTGGTCGGGACAGGGGATCTACGAGCAGTACTTC.

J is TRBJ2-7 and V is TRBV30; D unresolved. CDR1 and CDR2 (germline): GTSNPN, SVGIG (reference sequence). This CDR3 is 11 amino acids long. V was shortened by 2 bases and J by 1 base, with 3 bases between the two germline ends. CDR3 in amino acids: CAWSTSYEQYF. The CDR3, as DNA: TGTGCCTGGAGTACTTCCTACGAGCAGTACTTC.

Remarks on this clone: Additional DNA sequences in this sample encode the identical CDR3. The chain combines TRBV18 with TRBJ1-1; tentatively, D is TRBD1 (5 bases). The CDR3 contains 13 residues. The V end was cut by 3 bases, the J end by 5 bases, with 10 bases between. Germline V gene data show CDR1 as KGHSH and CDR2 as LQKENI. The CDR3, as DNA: TGTGCCAGCTCACCGGGGGTAGGGACTGAAGCTTTCTTT. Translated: CASSPGVGTEAFF.

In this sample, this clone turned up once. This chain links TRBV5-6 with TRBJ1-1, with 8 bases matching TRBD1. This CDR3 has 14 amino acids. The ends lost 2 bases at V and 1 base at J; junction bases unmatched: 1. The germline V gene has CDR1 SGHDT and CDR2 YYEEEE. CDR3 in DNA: TGTGCCAGCAGCTTCGACAGGGGGAACACTGAAGCTTTCTTT. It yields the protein CASSFDRGNTEAFF.

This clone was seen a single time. The CDR3 sequence: CASSLPSGTETQYF. The CDR3 nucleotides read TGTGCCAGCAGTTTGCCTAGCGGGACTGAGACCCAGTACTTC. V usage is TRBV28 and J usage is TRBJ2-5; TRBD2 matches 9 bases. The CDR3 loop spans 14 amino acids. The ends lost 3 bases at V and 5 bases at J; junction bases unmatched: 4. Germline values: CDR1 MDHEN, CDR2 SYDVKM.

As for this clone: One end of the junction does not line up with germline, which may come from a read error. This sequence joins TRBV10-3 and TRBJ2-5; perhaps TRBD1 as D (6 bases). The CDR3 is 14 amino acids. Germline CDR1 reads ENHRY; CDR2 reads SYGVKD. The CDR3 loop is CAISSTGTQETQYF. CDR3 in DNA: TGTGCTATCAGCAGTACAGGGACCCAAGAGACCCAGTACTTC.

This CDR3 reads CASRWDGSSYEQYF. The DNA for the CDR3 is TGTGCCAGCAGATGGGACGGATCCTCCTACGAGCAGTACTTC. The chain carries TRBV6-5 and TRBJ2-5; the D gene could be TRBD1 or TRBD2 (5 bases each). Near its end, the DNA agrees better with TRBJ2-7, so the J call may be wrong. The CDR3 length is 14 residues. Germline values: CDR1 MNHEY, CDR2 SVGAGI.

The CDR3 DNA follows: TGTGCCAGCAGCTTAGGTCTTATAGCGGGAGGGAAATTAAGTCTATACGAGCAGTACTTC. Encoded protein: CASSLGLIAGGKLSLYEQYF. The chain joins TRBV7-8 to TRBJ2-7; TRBD2 aligns across 11 bases. The CDR3 has 20 residues. The V gene's germline CDR1 is SGHVS and CDR2 FQNEAQ. Trimming took 1 base from V and 4 from J; bases not matched to a gene: 18.

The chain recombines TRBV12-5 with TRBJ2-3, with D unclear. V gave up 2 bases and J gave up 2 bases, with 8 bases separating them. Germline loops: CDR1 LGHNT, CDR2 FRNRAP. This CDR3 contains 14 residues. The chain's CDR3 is CASGLSADTDTQYF. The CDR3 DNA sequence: TGTGCTAGTGGTTTGTCAGCCGACACAGATACGCAGTATTTT.

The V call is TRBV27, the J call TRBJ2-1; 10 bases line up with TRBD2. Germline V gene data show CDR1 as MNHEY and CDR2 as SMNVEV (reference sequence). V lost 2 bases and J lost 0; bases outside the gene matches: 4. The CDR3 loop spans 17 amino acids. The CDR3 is CASSLRGLANSYNEQFF. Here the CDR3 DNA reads TGTGCCAGCAGTTTAAGGGGACTAGCGAACTCCTACAATGAGCAGTTCTTC.

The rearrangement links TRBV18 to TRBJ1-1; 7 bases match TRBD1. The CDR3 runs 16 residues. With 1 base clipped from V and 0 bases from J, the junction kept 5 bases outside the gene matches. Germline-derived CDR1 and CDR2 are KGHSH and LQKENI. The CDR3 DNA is TGTGCCAGCTCACCACAGGACAGGCTCGTGAACACTGAAGCTTTCTTT. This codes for CASSPQDRLVNTEAFF.

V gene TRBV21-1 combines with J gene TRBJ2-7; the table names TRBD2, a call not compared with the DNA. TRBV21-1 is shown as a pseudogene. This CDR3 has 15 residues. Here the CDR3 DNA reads TGTGCCAGCAGCCCTGGGGGGTGGGAATCCTACGAGCAGTACTTC. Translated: CASSPGGWESYEQYF.

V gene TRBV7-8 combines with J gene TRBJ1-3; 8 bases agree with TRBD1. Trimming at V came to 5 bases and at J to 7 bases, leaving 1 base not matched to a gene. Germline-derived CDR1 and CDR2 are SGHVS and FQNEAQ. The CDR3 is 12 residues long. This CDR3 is CASSRTGNTIYF. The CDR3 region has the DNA TGTGCCAGCAGCCGGACAGGGAACACCATATATTTT.

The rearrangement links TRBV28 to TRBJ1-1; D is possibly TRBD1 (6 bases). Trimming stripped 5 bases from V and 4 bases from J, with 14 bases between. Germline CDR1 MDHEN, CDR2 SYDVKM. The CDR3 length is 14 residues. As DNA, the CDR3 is TGTGCCAGCAGTCCTCTGGGGGCGGGCACTGAAGCTTTCTTT. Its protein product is CASSPLGAGTEAFF. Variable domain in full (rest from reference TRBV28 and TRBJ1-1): DVKVTQSSRYLVKRTGEKVFLECVQDMDHENMFWYRQDPGLGLRLIYFSYDVKMKEKGDIPEGYSVSREKKERFSLILESASTNQTSMYLCASSPLGAGTEAFFGQGTRLTVV.

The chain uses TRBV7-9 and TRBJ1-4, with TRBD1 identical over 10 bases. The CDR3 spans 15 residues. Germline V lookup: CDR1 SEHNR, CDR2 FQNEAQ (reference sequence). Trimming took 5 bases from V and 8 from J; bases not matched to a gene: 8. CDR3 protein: CASSDSGTGVEKLFF. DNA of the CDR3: TGTGCCAGCAGCGATTCCGGGACAGGGGTGGAAAAACTGTTTTTT.

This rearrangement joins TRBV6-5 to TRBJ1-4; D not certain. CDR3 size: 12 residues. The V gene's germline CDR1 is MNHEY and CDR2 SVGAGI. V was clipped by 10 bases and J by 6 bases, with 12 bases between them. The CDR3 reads CATGGRDEKLFF. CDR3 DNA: TGTGCCACCGGAGGGAGGGATGAAAAACTGTTTTTT.

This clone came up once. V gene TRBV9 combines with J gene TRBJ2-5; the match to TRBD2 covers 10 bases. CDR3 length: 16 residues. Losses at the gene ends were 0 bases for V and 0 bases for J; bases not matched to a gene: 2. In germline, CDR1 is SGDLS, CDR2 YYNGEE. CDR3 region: CASSVALAGHQETQYF. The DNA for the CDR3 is TGTGCCAGCAGCGTAGCACTAGCGGGGCACCAAGAGACCCAGTACTTC.

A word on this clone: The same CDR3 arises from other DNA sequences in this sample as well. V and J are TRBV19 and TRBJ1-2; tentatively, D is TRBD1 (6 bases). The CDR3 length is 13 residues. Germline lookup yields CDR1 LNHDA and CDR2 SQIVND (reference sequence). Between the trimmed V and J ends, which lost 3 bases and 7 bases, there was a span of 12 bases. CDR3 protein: CASSIGQGSGYTF. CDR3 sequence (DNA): TGTGCCAGTAGTATCGGGCAGGGGAGTGGCTACACCTTC.